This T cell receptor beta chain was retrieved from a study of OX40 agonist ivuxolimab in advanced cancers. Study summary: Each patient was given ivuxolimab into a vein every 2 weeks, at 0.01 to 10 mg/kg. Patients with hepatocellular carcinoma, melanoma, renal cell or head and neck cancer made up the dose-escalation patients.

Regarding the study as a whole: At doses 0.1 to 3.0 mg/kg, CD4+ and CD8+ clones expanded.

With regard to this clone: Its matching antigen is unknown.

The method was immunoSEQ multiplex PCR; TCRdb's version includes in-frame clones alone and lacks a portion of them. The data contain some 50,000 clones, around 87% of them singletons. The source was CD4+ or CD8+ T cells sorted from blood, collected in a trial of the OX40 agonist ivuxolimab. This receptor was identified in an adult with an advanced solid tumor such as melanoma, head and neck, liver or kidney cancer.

In DNA form, the CDR3 reads TGTGCCAGCCAGTCTAACTATGGCTACACCTTC. Translated, it gives CASQSNYGYTF. The chain employs TRBV6-5 and TRBJ1-2; D is ambiguous. The CDR3 has 11 residues. Germline CDR1 reads MNHEY; CDR2 reads SVGAGI. Trimming took off 8 bases at V and 0 bases at J, with 4 bases between the two ends.